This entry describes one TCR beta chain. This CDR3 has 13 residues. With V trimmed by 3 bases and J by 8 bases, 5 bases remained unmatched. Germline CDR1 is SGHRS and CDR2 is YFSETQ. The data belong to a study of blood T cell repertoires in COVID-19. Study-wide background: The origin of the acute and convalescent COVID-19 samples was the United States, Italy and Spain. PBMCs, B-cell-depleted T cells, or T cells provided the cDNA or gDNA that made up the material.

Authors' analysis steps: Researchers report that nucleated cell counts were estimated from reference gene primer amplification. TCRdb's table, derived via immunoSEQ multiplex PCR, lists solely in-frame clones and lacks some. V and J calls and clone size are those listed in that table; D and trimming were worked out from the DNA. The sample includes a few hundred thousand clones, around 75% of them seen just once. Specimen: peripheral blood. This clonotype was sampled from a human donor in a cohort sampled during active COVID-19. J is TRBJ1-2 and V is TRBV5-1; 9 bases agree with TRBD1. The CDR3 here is CASSSTGGAGYTF. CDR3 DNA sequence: TGCGCCAGCAGCTCAACAGGGGGCGCGGGCTACACCTTC.